The present T cell receptor (beta chain) was sequenced within a study of T cell responses to AZD1222 COVID-19 vaccine. General study points: No day 14 peak samples; only post-peak repertoires were characterized. White British people made up most donors, females outnumbered males, and clonal diversity was possibly underestimated. Targets within unmutated variant regions were reportedly found for nearly half of spike-specific TCRs. Seropositive AZD1222 recipients at baseline numbered only five or six.

Sequenced by immunoSEQ multiplex PCR; TCRdb stores in-frame clones only, minus some. Seen here are 100,000 to 150,000 clones, around 87% observed once, and the top ten hold more than 9%. This clone has a single count. The target antigen is unknown. The sample in question was peripheral blood, obtained on day 0 of AZD1222 vaccination. This clonotype was obtained from an adult in good health.

The CDR3 is CASSLSVDSPLHF. CDR3 bases: TGTGCCAGCAGCCTCTCCGTAGATTCACCCCTCCACTTT. The chain joins TRBV3-1 (or the pseudogene TRBV3-2) to TRBJ1-6; no definite D call. The CDR3 is 13 amino acids. Trimming cost V 4 bases and J 8 bases, with 9 bases left between them. Germline values: CDR1 LGHDT, CDR2 YNNKEL (reference sequence).